This T cell receptor beta chain originates from a study of shared clonotypes between healthy human individuals. General study findings and limits: Clonotype sharing among donors was thought likely to change with sequencing depth.

The ends were cut back, 2 bases at V and 0 bases at J, with 5 bases in the middle. The CDR3 length is 13 residues. Germline CDR1 MNHNS, CDR2 SASEGT. For this clone: The antigen is unknown.

Sequenced by immunoSEQ multiplex PCR; TCRdb stores in-frame clones only, minus some. The repertoire has about 1,900,000 clones, about 95% of them found once; the top ten carry 0.95% to 1.5%. CD45RO-negative CD8 cells positively selected for CCR7 made up the naive population, which excluded terminally differentiated effector memory CD45RA+ cells. What was sequenced was naive CD8+ T cells sorted from blood. The receptor's source is a man aged 18 to 30 in good health. The chain employs TRBV6-1 and TRBJ2-7, with D unresolved. The CDR3 nucleotides are TGTGCCAGCAGTGAATGGCGCTCCTACGAGCAGTACTTC. Amino acid sequence: CASSEWRSYEQYF.